The next 23 T cell receptor beta chains were all read from a single sample in a study of CD8+CD57+ T cells in acquired aplastic anemia. Profiling of TCR beta VDJ combinations and CDR3 sequences used genomic DNA as template. TCRdb processed the reads anew with MiXCR; each CDR3 protein has one entry. Altogether about 160,000 distinct CDR3 sequences are present, less than 50% being singletons, with the ten largest covering 25% to 35%. By flow cytometry, patients selected for sequencing had shown an expansion of CD8+CD57+ cells. Sequencing was done on a sample of sorted CD4+, CD8+, or CD8+CD57+ T cells (not recorded which) from PBMCs. The receptor source for this set is a human donor with aplastic anemia.

There are many counts of this clonotype. The CDR3 sequence: CSARDQGREFYEQYF. The DNA for the CDR3 is TGCAGTGCTAGAGATCAAGGGCGGGAGTTCTACGAGCAGTACTTC. The V gene is TRBV20-1, the J gene TRBJ2-7; 7 bases agree with TRBD2. This CDR3 contains 15 residues. Germline V gene sequence: CDR1 DFQATT, CDR2 SNEGSKA (reference sequence). J was trimmed by 3 bases and V by 0 bases; bases with no gene match: 8.

The chain employs TRBV4-3 and TRBJ2-6; no reliable D call. The V end was cut by 0 bases, the J end by 1 base, with 10 bases between. Germline loops: CDR1 LGHNA, CDR2 YSLEER. The CDR3 consists of 17 residues. Here the CDR3 DNA reads TGCGCCAGCAGCCAAGATCGCCAAGGGTCTGGGGCCAACGTCCTGACTTTC. This translates into CASSQDRQGSGANVLTF.

Note on this clonotype: This sequence may be a read error, since a much larger clone differs from it by one base. The chain employs TRBV12-3 or TRBV12-4 and TRBJ2-1; no clear D. The CDR3 is 11 residues long. V was clipped by 1 base and J by 9 bases, with 4 bases between them. In DNA form, the CDR3 reads TGTGCCAGCAGTTTAGGGACTGAGCAGTTCTTC. Translating it yields CASSLGTEQFF.

This clonotype occurred many times. The chain has TRBV30 and TRBJ1-6; no reliable D call. The V gene's germline CDR1 is GTSNPN and CDR2 SVGIG (reference sequence). This CDR3 spans 12 amino acids. V was pared by 3 bases and J by 7 bases, with 7 bases between. CDR3 region: CAWRDGNSPLHF. As DNA, the CDR3 is TGTGCCTGGAGAGACGGGAATTCACCCCTCCACTTT.

The table lists this clonotype with many counts. This sequence joins TRBV27 and TRBJ1-2, with D possibly TRBD1 on 5 matching bases. Deletions cut 8 bases from V and 0 bases from J, with 10 bases between. CDR1 and CDR2 (germline): MNHEY, SMNVEV (reference sequence). The CDR3 spans 13 residues. CDR3 protein: CASWDGANYGYTF. The CDR3 coding sequence is TGTGCCAGCTGGGACGGTGCTAACTATGGCTACACCTTC.

V and J are TRBV20-1 and TRBJ1-5, with D maybe TRBD1 (6 bases). CDR1 is DFQATT, CDR2 SNEGSKA, per germline (reference sequence). The CDR3 loop spans 15 amino acids. The V end lost 0 bases, the J end lost 2 bases, and 11 bases lay between the germline ends. DNA for the CDR3: TGCAGTGCTAGAGATCGGTCAGGGGGCAATCAGCCCCAGCATTTT. The encoded protein is CSARDRSGGNQPQHF.

This clonotype was seen ten or more times. The chain couples TRBV24-1 to TRBJ2-7; D is undetermined. This CDR3 contains 11 residues. V shed 5 bases and J shed 6 bases, with 7 bases lying between them. Per the germline V gene, CDR1 is KGHDR and CDR2 is SFDVKD. DNA of the CDR3: TGTGCCACCAGTGGGCTGGGCGAGCAGTACTTC. Its protein is CATSGLGEQYF.

This sequence joins TRBV2 and TRBJ2-7; 8 positions match TRBD1. The CDR3 is 15 amino acids. CDR1 and CDR2 (germline): SNHLY, FYNNEI. V was pared by 1 base and J by 2 bases, with 4 bases of the junction left unmatched. The CDR3 DNA reads TGTGCCAGCAGTGAAGGCGGACAGGGCCCCTACGAGCAGTACTTC. Its translation is CASSEGGQGPYEQYF.

This clonotype was seen many times. The chain has TRBV12-3 or TRBV12-4 and TRBJ2-1, with D maybe TRBD1 (6 bases). The CDR3 is 15 residues long. V gave up 7 bases and J gave up 6 bases, with 19 bases separating them. For the CDR3, the DNA is TGTGCCAGCATTGCCGTAGGGGGAAGGGGCAATGAGCAGTTCTTC. It encodes CASIAVGGRGNEQFF.

The rearrangement joins TRBV19 to TRBJ2-4; TRBD2 might be the D (5 bases). Germline loops: CDR1 LNHDA, CDR2 SQIVND (reference sequence). The CDR3 is 15 amino acids. Trimming shortened V by 2 bases and J by 6 bases, and 14 bases separated the two germline ends. CDR3 residues: CASSITASIGNIQYF. CDR3 DNA sequence: TGTGCCAGTAGTATAACCGCTAGCATAGGAAACATTCAGTACTTC.

In regard to this clonotype: A clone one base away is much larger, so this may be a read error. The chain couples TRBV11-2 to TRBJ2-7, with 9 nucleotides matching TRBD1. The CDR3 totals 16 residues. V was pared by 4 bases and J by 3 bases, with 10 bases of the junction left unmatched. CDR1 SGHAT and CDR2 FQNNGV come from the germline V gene. Written as DNA, the CDR3 is TGTGCCAGCAGCTCAGATTCCAGGACAGGGGTCTACGAGCAGTACTTC. Its translation: CASSSDSRTGVYEQYF.

The chain uses TRBV4-2 and TRBJ1-3; D gene uncertain. From germline, CDR1 is LGHNA and CDR2 YNFKEQ. The CDR3 sequence is 18 residues long. V lost 6 bases to trimming and J lost 0 bases, with 21 bases between them. The CDR3 coding sequence is TGTGCCAGCAGGGATGGGTTTGTAAAAAGCTTCTCTGGAAACACCATATATTTT. Its protein product is CASRDGFVKSFSGNTIYF.

This clonotype was observed a handful of times. The chain recombines TRBV3-1 with TRBJ1-5, with D possibly TRBD1 on 6 matching bases. CDR1 is LGHDT, CDR2 YNNKEL, per germline (reference sequence). CDR3 length: 18 amino acids. V was pared by 0 bases and J by 0 bases, with 15 bases between. CDR3 sequence (DNA): TGTGCCAGCAGCCAAGATAAGGGACACAACTATAGCAATCAGCCCCAGCATTTT. It yields the protein CASSQDKGHNYSNQPQHF.

This clonotype occurred many times. The rearrangement uses TRBV7-9 and TRBJ1-2, with D maybe TRBD1 (6 bases). This CDR3 is 15 amino acids long. From germline, CDR1 is SEHNR and CDR2 FQNEAQ (reference sequence). Trimming stripped 4 bases from V and 8 bases from J, with 20 bases between. The CDR3 loop reads CASSSPNPGGWGYTF. In DNA, the CDR3 is TGTGCCAGCAGCTCCCCCAACCCGGGGGGCTGGGGCTACACCTTC.

Comment on this clonotype: Possible read error: a much larger clone is one base away. The chain uses TRBV6-5 and TRBJ2-1; D is unresolved. CDR1 and CDR2 from the germline V gene are MNHEY and SVGAGI. This CDR3 is built from 14 residues. V was clipped by 1 base and J by 8 bases, with 12 bases between them. Here the CDR3 DNA reads TGTGCCAGCAGTTACTTGGCGAATGGGGATGAGCAGTTCTTC. It yields the protein CASSYLANGDEQFF.

This clonotype was counted a few times. The chain joins TRBV30 to TRBJ1-5; tentative D call: TRBD1 (5 bases). CDR1 is GTSNPN and CDR2 is SVGIG in the germline V gene (reference sequence). V dropped 2 bases and J dropped 8 bases, with 19 bases sitting between them. The CDR3 sequence is 15 residues long. The CDR3 loop is CAWSPEAHPREPQHF. Here the CDR3 DNA reads TGTGCCTGGAGTCCGGAGGCCCACCCCAGGGAGCCCCAGCATTTT.

For the CDR3, the DNA is TGTGCCAGCAGCTTAGCGGGGGCGGATACGCAGTATTTT. It encodes CASSLAGADTQYF. The J gene is TRBJ2-3, the V gene TRBV7-2; TRBD1 is a possible D gene (6 bases). The CDR3 covers 13 residues. V lost 0 bases and J lost 6, with 7 bases in between. Germline CDR1 reads SGHTA; CDR2 reads FQGNSA.

The J gene is TRBJ1-4, the V gene TRBV7-8; D may be TRBD1 (6 bases). Germline V gives CDR1 SGHVS, CDR2 FQNEAQ. V lost 6 bases and J lost 8, with 16 bases in between. The CDR3 is made up of 14 amino acids. CDR3 bases: TGTGCCAGCAGGACCGGGACACGGGACGAAAAACTGTTTTTT. Amino acids: CASRTGTRDEKLFF.

The chain recombines TRBV10-3 with TRBJ1-5; D unresolved. This CDR3 contains 14 residues. CDR1 and CDR2 (germline): ENHRY, SYGVKD. The V end was cut by 5 bases, the J end by 1 base, with 9 bases between. CDR3 bases: TGTGCCATCAGTCGAACCGGGAGCAATCAGCCCCAGCATTTT. This sequence encodes CAISRTGSNQPQHF.

This clonotype appeared many times. V usage is TRBV9 and J usage is TRBJ2-2; 13 positions match TRBD2. V was pared by 0 bases and J by 2 bases, with 10 bases of the junction left unmatched. The CDR3 is 20 amino acids. Germline CDR1 is SGDLS and CDR2 is YYNGEE. The CDR3 is CASSVGGRLAGGANTGELFF. In DNA form, the CDR3 reads TGTGCCAGCAGCGTAGGGGGGCGACTAGCGGGAGGTGCCAACACCGGGGAGCTGTTTTTT.

The chain carries TRBV2 and TRBJ2-7; 7 bases match TRBD2. The CDR3 runs to 14 residues. The germline CDR1 and CDR2 sequences are SNHLY and FYNNEI. V gave up 4 bases and J gave up 3 bases; unmatched junction bases: 6. This CDR3 is CASSASSGNYEQYF. CDR3 in DNA: TGTGCCAGCAGTGCCTCTAGCGGAAACTACGAGCAGTACTTC.

V is TRBV6-5 and J is TRBJ2-7; the match to TRBD2 covers 7 bases. Trimming cost V 0 bases and J 1 base; bases outside gene matches: 9. The CDR3 length is 17 residues. The germline gives CDR1 MNHEY, CDR2 SVGAGI. CDR3 coding DNA: TGTGCCAGCAGTTACTCCCCGTTGAGGGGAGGGTCCTACGAGCAGTACTTC. It translates to CASSYSPLRGGSYEQYF.

A word on this clonotype: This sequence may be a read error, since a much larger clone differs from it by one base. In nucleotides, the CDR3 is TGTGCTAGTGGTTTGCCCCCCAAAAGCAATGAGCAGTTCTTC. Translation gives CASGLPPKSNEQFF. This chain links TRBV12-5 with TRBJ2-1; no reliable D call. The CDR3 is 14 residues long. Trimming pared 2 bases from V and 6 bases from J, leaving 11 bases between. CDR1 is LGHNT and CDR2 is FRNRAP in the germline V gene.